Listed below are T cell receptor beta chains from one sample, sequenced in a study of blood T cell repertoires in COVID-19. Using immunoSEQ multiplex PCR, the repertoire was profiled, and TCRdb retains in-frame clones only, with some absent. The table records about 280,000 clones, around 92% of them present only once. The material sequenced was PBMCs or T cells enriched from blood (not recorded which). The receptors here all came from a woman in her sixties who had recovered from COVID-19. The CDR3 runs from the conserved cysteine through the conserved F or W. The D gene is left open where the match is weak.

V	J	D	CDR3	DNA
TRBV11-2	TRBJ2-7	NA	CASSFNRVEQYF	TGTGCCAGCAGCTTTAACAGGGTCGAGCAGTACTTC
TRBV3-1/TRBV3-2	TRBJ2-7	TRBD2	CASSLSPMASGREKYF	TGTGCCAGCAGCCTAAGTCCGATGGCTAGCGGGAGGGAAAAGTACTTC
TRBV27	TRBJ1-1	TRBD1	CASSSRGLNTEAFF	TGTGCCAGCAGTTCCAGGGGGTTGAACACTGAAGCTTTCTTT
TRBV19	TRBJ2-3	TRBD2	CASSGLGTSGRDTQYF	TGTGCCAGTAGTGGGCTCGGGACTAGCGGGAGGGATACGCAGTATTTT
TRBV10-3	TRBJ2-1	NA	CAISAQGSLSYNEQFF	TGTGCCATCAGTGCTCAGGGGTCTCTATCATACAATGAGCAGTTCTTC
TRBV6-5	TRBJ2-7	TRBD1	CASKKDRVVYEQYF	TGTGCCAGCAAAAAGGACAGGGTGGTTTACGAGCAGTACTTC
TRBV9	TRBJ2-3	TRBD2	CASSVRAGVIDTQYF	TGTGCCAGCAGCGTAAGGGCGGGAGTGATAGATACGCAGTATTTT
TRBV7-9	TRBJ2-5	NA	CASSLVGRVQETQYF	TGTGCCAGCAGCTTAGTCGGGCGGGTTCAAGAGACCCAGTACTTC
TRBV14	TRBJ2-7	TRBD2	CASAGDAGGHEQYF	TGTGCCAGCGCCGGGGACGCGGGAGGTCACGAGCAGTACTTC
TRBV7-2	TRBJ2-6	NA	CASSLFSSGANVLTF	TGTGCCAGCAGCTTATTCAGCTCTGGGGCCAACGTCCTGACTTTC
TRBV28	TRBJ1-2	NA	CASSSSNDINYGYTF	TGTGCCAGCAGTTCCTCTAACGACATTAACTATGGCTACACCTTC
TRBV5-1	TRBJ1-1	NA	CASSFKDSDATEAFF	TGCGCCAGCAGCTTTAAGGACAGCGATGCCACTGAAGCTTTCTTT
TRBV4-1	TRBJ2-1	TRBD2	CASSQDPIGGADNEQFF	TGCGCCAGCAGCCAAGATCCCATCGGGGGGGCGGACAATGAGCAGTTCTTC
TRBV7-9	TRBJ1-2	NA	CASSLVIENYGYTF	TGTGCCAGCAGCTTAGTTATCGAGAACTATGGCTACACCTTC
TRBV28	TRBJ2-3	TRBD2	CASSFLGLAGVTDTQYF	TGTGCCAGCAGTTTCCTCGGACTAGCGGGGGTCACAGATACGCAGTATTTT
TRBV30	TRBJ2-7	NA	CAVDRSSSYEQYF	TGTGCCGTAGACAGGTCGTCGAGCTACGAGCAGTACTTC
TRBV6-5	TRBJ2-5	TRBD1	CASSYATGAKTQYF	TGTGCCAGCAGTTACGCCACAGGGGCGAAGACCCAGTACTTC
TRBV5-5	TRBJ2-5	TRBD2	CASSLSSGGALETQYF	TGTGCCAGCAGCCTTTCTAGCGGGGGGGCGCTTGAGACCCAGTACTTC
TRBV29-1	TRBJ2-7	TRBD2	CSIPLSGLAYSYEQYF	TGCAGCATCCCCCTATCGGGACTAGCGTACTCCTACGAGCAGTACTTC
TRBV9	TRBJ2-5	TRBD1	CASSTGTGGAETQYF	TGTGCCAGCAGCACCGGGACAGGGGGCGCAGAGACCCAGTACTTC
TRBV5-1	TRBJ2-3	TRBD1	CASSVTGGRGTDTQYF	TGCGCCAGCAGCGTAACAGGGGGCAGGGGCACAGATACGCAGTATTTT
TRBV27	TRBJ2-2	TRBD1	CASSKTTTGGGELFF	TGTGCCAGCAGTAAGACCACCACAGGGGGCGGGGAGCTGTTTTTT
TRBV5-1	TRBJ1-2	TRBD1	CASSSGQVYGYTF	TGCGCCAGCAGCTCGGGACAGGTTTATGGCTACACCTTC
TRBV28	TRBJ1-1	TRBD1	CASRTGGGLNTEAFF	TGTGCCAGCAGGACAGGGGGCGGGTTGAACACTGAAGCTTTCTTT
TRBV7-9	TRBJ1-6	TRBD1	CASSGDREESPLHF	TGTGCCAGCAGCGGGGACAGGGAGGAATCACCCCTCCACTTT